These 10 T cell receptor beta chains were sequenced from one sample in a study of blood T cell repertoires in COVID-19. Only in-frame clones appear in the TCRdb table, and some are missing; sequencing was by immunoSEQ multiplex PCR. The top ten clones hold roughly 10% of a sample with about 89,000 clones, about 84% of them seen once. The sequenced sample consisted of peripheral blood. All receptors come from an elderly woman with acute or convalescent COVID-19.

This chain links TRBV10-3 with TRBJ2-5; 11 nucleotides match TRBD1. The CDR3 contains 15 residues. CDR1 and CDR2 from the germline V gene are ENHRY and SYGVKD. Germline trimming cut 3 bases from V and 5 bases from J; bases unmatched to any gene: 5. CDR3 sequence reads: CAISETGQGVETQYF. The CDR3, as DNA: TGTGCCATCAGTGAAACGGGACAGGGGGTTGAGACCCAGTACTTC.

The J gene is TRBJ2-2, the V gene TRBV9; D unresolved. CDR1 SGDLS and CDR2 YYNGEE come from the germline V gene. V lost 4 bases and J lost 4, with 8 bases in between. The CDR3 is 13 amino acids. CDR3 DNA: TGTGCCAGCAGCCCTCCTATCACCGGGGAGCTGTTTTTT. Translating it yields CASSPPITGELFF.

This CDR3 reads CASNPGQGNTGELFF. CDR3 coding DNA: TGCGCCAGCAACCCGGGACAGGGGAACACCGGGGAGCTGTTTTTT. The V and J genes are TRBV5-1 and TRBJ2-2, with 9 bases identical to TRBD1. V lost 6 bases, J lost 1 base, and 4 bases stayed unmatched. CDR1 is SGHRS, CDR2 YFSETQ, per germline. The CDR3 loop spans 15 amino acids.

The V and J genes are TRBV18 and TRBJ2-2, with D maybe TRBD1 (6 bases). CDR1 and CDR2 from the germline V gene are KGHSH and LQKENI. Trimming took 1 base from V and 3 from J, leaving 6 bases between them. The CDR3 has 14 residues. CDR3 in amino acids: CASSPQGDTGELFF. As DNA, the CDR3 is TGTGCCAGCTCACCACAGGGGGACACCGGGGAGCTGTTTTTT.

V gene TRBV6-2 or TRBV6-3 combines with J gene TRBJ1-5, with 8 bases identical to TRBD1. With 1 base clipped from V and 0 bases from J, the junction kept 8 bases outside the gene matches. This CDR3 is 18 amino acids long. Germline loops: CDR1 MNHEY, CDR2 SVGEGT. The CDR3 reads CASSYLVDRGYSNQPQHF. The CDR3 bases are TGTGCCAGCAGTTACTTGGTCGACAGGGGTTATAGCAATCAGCCCCAGCATTTT.

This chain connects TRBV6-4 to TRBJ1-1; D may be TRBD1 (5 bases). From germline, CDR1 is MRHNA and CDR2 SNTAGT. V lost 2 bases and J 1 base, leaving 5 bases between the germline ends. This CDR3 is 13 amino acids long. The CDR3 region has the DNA TGTGCCAGCAGTGACAGGGGGAACACTGAAGCTTTCTTT. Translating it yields CASSDRGNTEAFF.

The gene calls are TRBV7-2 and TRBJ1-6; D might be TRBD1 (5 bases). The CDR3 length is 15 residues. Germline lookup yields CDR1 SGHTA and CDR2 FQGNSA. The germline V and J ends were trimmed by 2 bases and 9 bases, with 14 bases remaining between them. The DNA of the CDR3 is TGTGCCAGCAGCTTAAGGGACCTGGGGGGTTCACCCCTCCACTTT. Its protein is CASSLRDLGGSPLHF.

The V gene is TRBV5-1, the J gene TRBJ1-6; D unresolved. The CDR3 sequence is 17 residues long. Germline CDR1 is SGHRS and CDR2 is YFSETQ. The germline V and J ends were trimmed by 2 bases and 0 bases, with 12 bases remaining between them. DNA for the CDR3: TGCGCCAGCAGCTTAGCGGCGGTTAGCTCCTATAATTCACCCCTCCACTTT. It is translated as CASSLAAVSSYNSPLHF.

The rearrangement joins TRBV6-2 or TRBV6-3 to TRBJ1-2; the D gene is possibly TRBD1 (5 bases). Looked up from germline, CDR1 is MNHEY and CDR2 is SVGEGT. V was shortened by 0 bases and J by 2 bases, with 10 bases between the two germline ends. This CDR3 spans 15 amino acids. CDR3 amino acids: CASSYSGLKNYGYTF. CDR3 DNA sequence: TGTGCCAGCAGTTACTCGGGACTGAAGAACTATGGCTACACCTTC.

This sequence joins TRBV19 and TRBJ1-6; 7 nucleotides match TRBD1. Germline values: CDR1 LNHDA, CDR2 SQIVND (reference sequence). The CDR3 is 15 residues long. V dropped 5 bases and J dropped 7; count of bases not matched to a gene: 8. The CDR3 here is CASSPTTGSNSPLHF. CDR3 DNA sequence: TGTGCCAGTAGTCCCACGACAGGGTCGAATTCACCCCTCCACTTT. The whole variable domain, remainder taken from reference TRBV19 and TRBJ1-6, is DGGITQSPKYLFRKEGQNVTLSCEQNLNHDAMYWYRQDPGQGLRLIYYSQIVNDFQKGDIAEGYSVSREKKESFPLTVTSAQKNPTAFYLCASSPTTGSNSPLHFGNGTRLTVT.